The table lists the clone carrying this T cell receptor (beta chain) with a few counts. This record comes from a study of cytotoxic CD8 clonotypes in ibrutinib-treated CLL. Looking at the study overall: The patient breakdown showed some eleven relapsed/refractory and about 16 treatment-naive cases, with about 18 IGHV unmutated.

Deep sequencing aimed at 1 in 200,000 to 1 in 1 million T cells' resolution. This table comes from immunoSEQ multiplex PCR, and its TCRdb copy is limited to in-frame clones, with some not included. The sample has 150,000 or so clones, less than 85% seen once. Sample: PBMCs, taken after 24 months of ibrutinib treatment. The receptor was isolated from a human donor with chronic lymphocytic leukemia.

The DNA for the CDR3 is TGTGCCAGCAGTTTACAGGGAGACGATCTTGAAAAACTGTTTTTT. Its translation is CASSLQGDDLEKLFF. The J gene is TRBJ1-4, the V gene TRBV5-4, with D perhaps TRBD1 (6 bases). The CDR3 extends over 15 amino acids. V lost 5 bases and J 7 bases, leaving 18 bases between the germline ends. CDR1 and CDR2 from the germline V gene are SGHNT and YYREEE (reference sequence).